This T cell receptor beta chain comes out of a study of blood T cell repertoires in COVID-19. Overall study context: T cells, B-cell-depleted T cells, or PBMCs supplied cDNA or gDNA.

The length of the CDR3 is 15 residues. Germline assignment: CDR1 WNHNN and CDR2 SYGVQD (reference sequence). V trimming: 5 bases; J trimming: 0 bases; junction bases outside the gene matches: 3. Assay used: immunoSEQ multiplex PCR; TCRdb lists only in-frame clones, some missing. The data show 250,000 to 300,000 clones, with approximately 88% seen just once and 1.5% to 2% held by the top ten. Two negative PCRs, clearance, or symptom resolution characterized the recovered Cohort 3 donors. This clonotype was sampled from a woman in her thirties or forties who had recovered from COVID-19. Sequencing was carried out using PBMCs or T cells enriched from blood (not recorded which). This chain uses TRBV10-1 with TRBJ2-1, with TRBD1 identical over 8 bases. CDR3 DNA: TGCGCCAGCAGTAGACAGGGGCGCTCCTACAATGAGCAGTTCTTC. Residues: CASSRQGRSYNEQFF.